This T cell receptor (beta chain) was documented in a study of blood T cell repertoires in COVID-19. Study-level background: Nucleic acid was either cDNA or gDNA, and it came from T cells, B-cell-depleted T cells, or PBMCs.

Measured with immunoSEQ multiplex PCR; TCRdb has only the in-frame clones, and not every one. The data show 25,000 to 35,000 clones, roughly 85% seen once. Germline V CDR1 and CDR2: LGHNT, FRNRAP. The V and J ends lost 6 bases and 7 bases, in that order; junction bases with no gene match: 6. This CDR3 region has 16 residues. The sequence was collected from a man aged 60 to 75 with active COVID-19. Sequences were obtained from peripheral blood. The rearrangement links TRBV12-5 to TRBJ2-4; 16 positions agree with TRBD2. The CDR3 is CASGSGTSGRGNIQYF. In DNA, the CDR3 is TGTGCTAGTGGATCCGGGACTAGCGGGAGGGGCAACATTCAGTACTTC.